The clone carrying this T cell receptor beta chain was counted at least ten times. Antigen specificity is unknown. These data belong to a study of post-analysis software for immune sequencing data. Study conclusions and caveats: Higher frequency in patients than in controls was seen for five TRBV segments, with TRBV5-6, TRBV5-1 and TRBV20-1 among them. Samples from one preparation batch, clustered by F measure, grouped strongly together.

Incorporated into the TCR beta cDNA libraries were unique molecular identifiers, which served to reduce PCR and sequencing biases. TCRdb ran MiXCR on the PCR reads and lists one entry per CDR3 protein. The sample has 170,000 or so distinct CDR3 sequences, about 30% seen once. The CDR3 has 12 residues. Per the germline V gene, CDR1 is SGHVS and CDR2 is FQNEAQ. V gave up 5 bases and J gave up 6 bases, with 9 bases separating them. The receptor's source is a girl aged 5-17 years with multiple sclerosis. The sequencing input was blood. The rearrangement uses TRBV7-8 and TRBJ2-3; D is unclear. The DNA of the CDR3 is TGTGCCAGCAGCGCCCCGGTCGATACGCAGTATTTT. Its translation: CASSAPVDTQYF.